This TCR beta chain was retrieved from a study of shared clonotypes between healthy human individuals (dated by TCRdb to the early 2020s). Background for the entire study: The cohort comprised two women and three men aged 18 to 49 years. To increase sequencing depth and limit assay-specific biases, TCR repertoire library preparation and sequencing were carried out by different laboratories using diverse techniques. Per donor, three plates each were used for CD4 naive and CD4 memory, two for CD8 naive, and one for CD8 memory. Between about 0.85 and 9.5 billion PBMCs per donor were obtained by leukapheresis. The study deeply sequenced blood TCR repertoires of 5 or 6 healthy adults to estimate repertoire size and the extent of clonotype sharing between individuals. General conclusions and limits of the study: The genetic and exposure-history diversity represented was limited by the small number of donors. Sharing across a few donors was observed for roughly 5% of naive CD4, over 3% of naive CD8, over 2% of memory CD4, and around 0.4% of memory CD8 clonotypes. Larger estimated clonotype richness was generally found for naive subsets than for memory subsets. Based on pairwise subsampling, the degree of clonotype sharing among donors was expected to be affected by sequencing depth. Rarefaction of sorted-subset datasets indicated incomplete sequencing despite the large sequencing depth. Only blood was sampled, and tissue TCR repertoires likely differ from those in blood. Higher generation probabilities were observed for clonotypes shared by all four sorted-subset donors than for non-shared clonotypes.

The donors were healthy, HIV-negative adults who had no recently reported acute infections or vaccinations. Only Caucasian adults living in Nashville, Tennessee, USA were represented among the donors. CD4+ T cells were enriched by magnetic negative selection; naive cells were then positively selected on CD45RA, and the negative fraction formed the memory subset. Blood was collected by leukapheresis, and PBMCs were isolated by Ficoll-Histopaque density gradient centrifugation and then cryopreserved in liquid nitrogen vapor phase. Analytical flow cytometry was used to check the purity and quantity of each magnetically sorted T cell population. Each sorted fraction had its genomic DNA isolated and then quantified by UV absorbance on a Nanodrop 2000c. In the case of this clone: There is no known antigen for this receptor. No base qualities exist here, and no much larger clone lies one base off it.

The CDR3 spans 18 residues, from the cysteine through the phenylalanine. Kept here is only the CDR3 DNA, which spans 54 bases and is read in frame from base 1. Using the deep immunoSEQ assay, TCR CDR3 regions were amplified from genomic DNA by multiplex PCR. Extracted genomic DNA from each cell subset was distributed evenly across all wells of several immunoSEQ 96-well plates, and each plate was treated as a replicate. For sorted subsets, each replicate PCR was loaded with roughly 190 ng genomic DNA, equivalent to some 31,000 T cell genomes. Purified libraries were quantified with a Qubit 3.0 fluorometer, sized on a Bioanalyzer 2100, and re-quantified with the KAPA Library Quantification kit. Every immunoSEQ 96-well plate was sequenced on a separate single-read 150-cycle Illumina NextSeq 550 flow cell. The authors' pipeline ran thus. Because the immunoSEQ output included only junctional sequences and no quality scores, the filtering could not be the same as the filtering used for full-length reads. Sequences were annotated with PyIR, a Python wrapper for IgBLAST v1.9, and V/J genes and CDR3 were assigned using IMGT germline references. Any read was removed if the V/J assignment was weak (E-value above 1e-6), the CDR3 was missing, or the read contained stop codons, out-of-frame junctions, or ambiguous translated residues. A V3J clonotype was defined by an identical inferred V gene, J gene, and CDR3 amino acid sequence. Percentage overlap between repertoires was computed as shared unique clonotypes divided by the size of the smaller repertoire. Richness of each repertoire was evaluated using RTK rarefaction, the Chao1 estimator, and Recon v2.1 estimates of unobserved clonotypes. Generation probabilities were computed with OLGA for all TCRbeta clonotypes obtained by the gDNA method from several donors. Not all clones reach the TCRdb copy of this immuneACCESS table, which keeps in-frame sequences only. Checked studies attribute under half of the gap to unresolved V genes and leave the rest unexplained. That table supplies the V and J calls and clone size; D and trimming were determined from the DNA. This sample holds some 1.5 million clones; roughly 96% were observed only once. The ten largest clones take up roughly 1.2% of the sample.

The receptor was isolated from a man in his thirties or forties in good health. The rearranged segments are TRBV21-1 and TRBJ1-3; the tabulated D call, TRBD1, remains unverified against the DNA. TRBV21-1 represents a pseudogene. The sequenced material came from naive CD4+ T cells sorted from blood. What the cell subset or site label conveys for this sample: CD45RA+ positively selected. The nucleotides are TGTGCCAGCAGCTTCACAGGGCCCTGGCGATTCTCTGGAAACACCATATATTTT. It codes for CASSFTGPWRFSGNTIYF.